Below are 25 T cell receptor beta chains sequenced from a single sample in a study of CD8 T cells in ankylosing spondylitis. One entry per CDR3 protein, called by TCRdb with MiXCR from the 5' RACE reads. This table has roughly 38,000 distinct CDR3 sequences, less than 4% appearing once. Sequencing was carried out using blood, either unsorted or a sorted T cell fraction (not recorded which). Source of these receptors: a male donor with ankylosing spondylitis or in good health (not recorded which).

There are a few counts of this clonotype. This sequence joins TRBV9 and TRBJ2-1; D is tentatively TRBD1 or TRBD2 (5 bases each). V was clipped by 3 bases and J by 0 bases, with 13 bases between them. The V gene's germline CDR1 is SGDLS and CDR2 YYNGEE. The CDR3 runs to 16 residues. This CDR3 is CASSDHRRSSYNEQFF. CDR3 in DNA: TGTGCCAGCAGCGACCACAGGAGGAGCTCCTACAATGAGCAGTTCTTC. The variable domain in full, completed from reference TRBV9 and TRBJ2-1, reads DSGVTQTPKHLITATGQRVTLRCSPRSGDLSVYWYQQSLDQGLQFLIQYYNGEERAKGNILERFSAQQFPDLHSELNLSSLELGDSALYFCASSDHRRSSYNEQFFGPGTRLTVL.

At least ten counts were recorded for this clonotype. This chain uses TRBV9 with TRBJ2-1; 11 bases align to TRBD2. With 0 bases clipped from V and 8 bases from J, the junction kept 10 bases outside the gene matches. Germline values: CDR1 SGDLS, CDR2 YYNGEE. This CDR3 contains 17 residues. In DNA, the CDR3 is TGTGCCAGCAGCGTAGGTGCTAGCGGGGGGTATATGGATGAGCAGTTCTTC. Protein sequence: CASSVGASGGYMDEQFF.

This clonotype appeared many times. The chain is built from TRBV9 and TRBJ2-2; D is unresolved. The CDR3 is 14 amino acids. The germline V and J ends were trimmed by 0 bases and 9 bases, with 12 bases remaining between them. Per germline, CDR1 SGDLS and CDR2 YYNGEE. The CDR3 loop is CASSVVGSGRELFF. The DNA for the CDR3 is TGTGCCAGCAGCGTAGTAGGTTCAGGCCGGGAGCTGTTTTTT.

In its sample, this clonotype was seen many times. The CDR3: CASSVGEGHNTGELFF. The CDR3 DNA follows: TGTGCCAGCAGCGTAGGGGAGGGGCACAACACCGGGGAGCTGTTTTTT. V usage is TRBV9 and J usage is TRBJ2-2; 7 nucleotides line up with TRBD2. Trimming cost V 0 bases and J 2 bases; bases outside gene matches: 4. Germline loops: CDR1 SGDLS, CDR2 YYNGEE. There are 16 residues in the CDR3.

This clonotype was found many times. This sequence joins TRBV9 and TRBJ2-1, with 9 bases matching TRBD1. V trimming: 4 bases; J trimming: 8 bases; junction bases outside the gene matches: 13. The CDR3 contains 16 residues. The germline gives CDR1 SGDLS, CDR2 YYNGEE. CDR3 nucleotide sequence: TGTGCCAGCAGCTCGCAAGGGACAGGGCGTTTTCATGAGCAGTTCTTC. Translating it yields CASSSQGTGRFHEQFF.

This clonotype was counted ten times or more. The chain joins TRBV9 to TRBJ2-1, with TRBD2 matching 11 bases. The V and J ends lost 2 bases and 5 bases, in that order; junction bases with no gene match: 6. The CDR3 runs 16 residues. Germline lookup yields CDR1 SGDLS and CDR2 YYNGEE. As DNA, the CDR3 is TGTGCCAGCAGCGTGACGACTAGCGGGGTCAACAATGAGCAGTTCTTC. Translating gives CASSVTTSGVNNEQFF.

This clonotype was recorded at least ten times. The chain has TRBV9 and TRBJ2-2; 9 nucleotides match TRBD1. CDR3 length equals 15 residues. CDR1 and CDR2 from the germline V gene are SGDLS and YYNGEE. The junction had 5 bases not matched to a gene; V was cut back by 4 bases and J by 4 bases. Written as DNA, the CDR3 is TGTGCCAGCAGCACGCAGGGACAGGGCACCGGGGAGCTGTTTTTT. Translation: CASSTQGQGTGELFF.

This clonotype was seen many times. The chain couples TRBV9 to TRBJ2-4; TRBD1 is a possible D gene (6 bases). This CDR3 is built from 14 residues. In germline, CDR1 is SGDLS, CDR2 YYNGEE. Between the trimmed V and J ends, which lost 4 bases and 7 bases, there was a span of 15 bases. Here the CDR3 reads CASSPTGMENIQYF. CDR3 nucleotide sequence: TGTGCCAGCAGCCCCACAGGGATGGAGAACATTCAGTACTTC.

This clonotype has ten or more counts. The CDR3 loop reads CASSDEAGNSPLHF. CDR3 sequence (DNA): TGTGCCAGCAGCGACGAGGCAGGGAATTCACCCCTCCACTTT. The chain recombines TRBV9 with TRBJ1-6, with D possibly matching TRBD1 (5 bases). This CDR3 is 14 amino acids long. Germline V gene data show CDR1 as SGDLS and CDR2 as YYNGEE. V lost 3 bases and J 7 bases, leaving 11 bases between the germline ends.

This clonotype was observed at least ten times. The chain is built from TRBV9 and TRBJ2-1; TRBD2 is a possible D gene (6 bases). The CDR3 has 17 residues. V was trimmed by 0 bases and J by 8 bases, leaving 21 bases between them. CDR1 is SGDLS and CDR2 is YYNGEE in the germline V gene. The CDR3 DNA follows: TGTGCCAGCAGCGTAGACGACCCCGGGGGAGTCATGGATGAGCAGTTCTTC. Protein product: CASSVDDPGGVMDEQFF.

This clonotype was detected many times. The chain recombines TRBV9 with TRBJ2-5; D gene unclear. The ends were cut back, 4 bases at V and 2 bases at J, with 15 bases in the middle. Per germline, CDR1 SGDLS and CDR2 YYNGEE. The CDR3 has 15 residues. CDR3: CASSLRVGGQETQYF. The CDR3 DNA sequence: TGTGCCAGCAGCCTCCGTGTTGGTGGACAAGAGACCCAGTACTTC. Variable domain in full (rest from reference TRBV9 and TRBJ2-5): DSGVTQTPKHLITATGQRVTLRCSPRSGDLSVYWYQQSLDQGLQFLIQYYNGEERAKGNILERFSAQQFPDLHSELNLSSLELGDSALYFCASSLRVGGQETQYFGPGTRLLVL.

This clonotype was picked up many times. The chain recombines TRBV9 with TRBJ2-1; 8 nucleotides agree with TRBD2. Trimming took 1 base from V and 6 from J; bases not matched to a gene: 6. This CDR3 has 15 residues. Germline V CDR1 and CDR2: SGDLS, YYNGEE. CDR3 DNA sequence: TGTGCCAGCAGCGTACGGCTAGCGGGTGCCAATGAGCAGTTCTTC. Encoded protein: CASSVRLAGANEQFF.

This clonotype was seen ten or more times. This sequence joins TRBV9 and TRBJ2-1, with 8 positions matching TRBD1. The V gene end was trimmed by 4 bases and the J gene end by 0 bases; junction bases not matched to a gene: 9. Germline V gene data show CDR1 as SGDLS and CDR2 as YYNGEE. This CDR3 is built from 17 residues. The CDR3 bases are TGTGCCAGCAGCTCCCCGCGGGACAGGTCCTCCTACAATGAGCAGTTCTTC. As protein: CASSSPRDRSSYNEQFF.

This clonotype was observed many times. The J gene is TRBJ2-5, the V gene TRBV9, with D perhaps being TRBD1 or TRBD2 (6 bases each). Trimming left V 0 bases short and J 5 bases short, with 11 bases between. CDR3 size: 14 residues. CDR1 is SGDLS, CDR2 YYNGEE, per germline. As DNA, the CDR3 is TGTGCCAGCAGCGTAGAGGGGGGCCGGGAGACCCAGTACTTC. Translated, it gives CASSVEGGRETQYF. Supplemented by reference TRBV9 and TRBJ2-5, the full variable domain reads DSGVTQTPKHLITATGQRVTLRCSPRSGDLSVYWYQQSLDQGLQFLIQYYNGEERAKGNILERFSAQQFPDLHSELNLSSLELGDSALYFCASSVEGGRETQYFGPGTRLLVL.

V is TRBV9 and J is TRBJ2-1; the D is unclear. V lost 2 bases and J lost 8, with 20 bases in between. This CDR3 is 16 amino acids long. The V gene's germline CDR1 is SGDLS and CDR2 YYNGEE. CDR3 in DNA: TGTGCCAGCAGCGTTGGTGGGGTGACAACTTCGGATGAGCAGTTCTTC. Amino acid sequence: CASSVGGVTTSDEQFF.

This clonotype has ten or more counts. The chain employs TRBV9 and TRBJ2-2; D possibly matches TRBD1 or TRBD2 (6 bases each). This CDR3 has 15 amino acids. Per the germline V gene, CDR1 is SGDLS and CDR2 is YYNGEE. V was clipped by 7 bases and J by 8 bases, with 21 bases between them. The CDR3 here is CASRGGSLGEGELFF. CDR3 DNA: TGTGCCAGCCGAGGGGGGAGCCTAGGCGAGGGGGAGCTGTTTTTT. Variable domain in full (rest from reference TRBV9 and TRBJ2-2): DSGVTQTPKHLITATGQRVTLRCSPRSGDLSVYWYQQSLDQGLQFLIQYYNGEERAKGNILERFSAQQFPDLHSELNLSSLELGDSALYFCASRGGSLGEGELFFGEGSRLTVL.

This clonotype was counted many times. The CDR3, as DNA: TGTGCCAGCAGCGTAGAAAATTTGGCGACCTACAATGAGCAGTTCTTC. Translation: CASSVENLATYNEQFF. J is TRBJ2-1 and V is TRBV9; D unresolved. CDR3 length: 16 residues. Per germline, CDR1 SGDLS and CDR2 YYNGEE. V gave up 0 bases and J gave up 2 bases, with 12 bases separating them. Complete variable domain (other parts from reference TRBV9 and TRBJ2-1): DSGVTQTPKHLITATGQRVTLRCSPRSGDLSVYWYQQSLDQGLQFLIQYYNGEERAKGNILERFSAQQFPDLHSELNLSSLELGDSALYFCASSVENLATYNEQFFGPGTRLTVL.

This clonotype has a count of ten or more. The CDR3 bases are TGTGCCAGCAGCAGAAACAATGAGCAGTTCTTC. Residues: CASSRNNEQFF. V is TRBV9 and J is TRBJ2-1; D is undetermined. CDR3 length equals 11 residues. Germline V gives CDR1 SGDLS, CDR2 YYNGEE. The ends were cut back, 4 bases at V and 5 bases at J, with 4 bases in the middle.

This clonotype was recorded at least ten times. This sequence joins TRBV9 and TRBJ2-2; unclear D gene. This CDR3 is 16 amino acids long. Germline-derived CDR1 and CDR2 are SGDLS and YYNGEE. Deletions cut 2 bases from V and 0 bases from J, with 11 bases between. The CDR3 DNA is TGTGCCAGCAGCGTGGGTAGCTCTGCGAACACCGGGGAGCTGTTTTTT. Encoded protein: CASSVGSSANTGELFF.

The table lists this clonotype with many counts. J is TRBJ1-2 and V is TRBV9, with D unresolved. Germline CDR1 and CDR2: SGDLS and YYNGEE. CDR3 length: 14 residues. The V end was cut by 3 bases, the J end by 0 bases, with 9 bases between. For the CDR3, the DNA is TGTGCCAGCAGCGAGGGTGTAACTAACTATGGCTACACCTTC. As protein: CASSEGVTNYGYTF.

At least ten counts were recorded for this clonotype. The chain employs TRBV5-1 and TRBJ2-7; the D is unclear. The germline V and J ends were trimmed by 3 bases and 4 bases, with 11 bases remaining between them. Germline CDR1 and CDR2: SGHRS and YFSETQ. The CDR3 consists of 13 residues. The CDR3 here is CASSSLYIYEQYV. The CDR3 nucleotides read TGCGCCAGCAGCTCGCTGTATATATACGAGCAGTACGTC.

This clonotype was seen a few times. This chain connects TRBV9 to TRBJ1-4; weak D call: TRBD1 (6 bases). Trimming pared 0 bases from V and 2 bases from J, leaving 11 bases between. The CDR3 covers 16 residues. From germline, CDR1 is SGDLS and CDR2 YYNGEE. The CDR3 here is CASSVDLGATNEKLFF. DNA of the CDR3: TGTGCCAGCAGCGTAGATTTGGGGGCTACTAATGAAAAACTGTTTTTT. The full variable domain, rest sourced from reference TRBV9 and TRBJ1-4, is DSGVTQTPKHLITATGQRVTLRCSPRSGDLSVYWYQQSLDQGLQFLIQYYNGEERAKGNILERFSAQQFPDLHSELNLSSLELGDSALYFCASSVDLGATNEKLFFGSGTQLSVL.

This clonotype was picked up many times. The V call is TRBV23-1, the J call TRBJ2-6; TRBD1 might be the D (6 bases). TRBV23-1 is placed among ORFs of uncertain function. V was cut by 3 bases and J by 0 bases, with 18 bases left in between. The CDR3 totals 19 residues. The CDR3 region has the DNA TGCGCCAGCAGTCACTCTAGGACAGCCCTCCTCTCTGGGGCCAACGTCCTGACTTTC. Translation: CASSHSRTALLSGANVLTF.

Ten or more counts support this clonotype. This chain joins TRBV9 and TRBJ1-1; tentative D call: TRBD1 (6 bases). The length of the CDR3 is 16 residues. The germline CDR1 and CDR2 sequences are SGDLS and YYNGEE. V gave up 0 bases and J gave up 5 bases, with 17 bases separating them. Here the CDR3 DNA reads TGTGCCAGCAGCGTAGAAGGGATTAGGGGGGGGACTGAAGCTTTCTTT. Translation gives CASSVEGIRGGTEAFF.

The sample holds many counts of this clonotype. The gene calls are TRBV9 and TRBJ2-3; TRBD2 agrees at 9 bases. In germline, CDR1 is SGDLS, CDR2 YYNGEE. Unmatched junction bases numbered 5, after V lost 0 bases and J lost 0 bases. CDR3 length equals 17 residues. The CDR3 DNA reads as TGTGCCAGCAGCGTAGGAGCCGGACTAGCGAGCACAGATACGCAGTATTTT. Protein: CASSVGAGLASTDTQYF. The full variable domain, rest sourced from reference TRBV9 and TRBJ2-3, is DSGVTQTPKHLITATGQRVTLRCSPRSGDLSVYWYQQSLDQGLQFLIQYYNGEERAKGNILERFSAQQFPDLHSELNLSSLELGDSALYFCASSVGAGLASTDTQYFGPGTRLTVL.